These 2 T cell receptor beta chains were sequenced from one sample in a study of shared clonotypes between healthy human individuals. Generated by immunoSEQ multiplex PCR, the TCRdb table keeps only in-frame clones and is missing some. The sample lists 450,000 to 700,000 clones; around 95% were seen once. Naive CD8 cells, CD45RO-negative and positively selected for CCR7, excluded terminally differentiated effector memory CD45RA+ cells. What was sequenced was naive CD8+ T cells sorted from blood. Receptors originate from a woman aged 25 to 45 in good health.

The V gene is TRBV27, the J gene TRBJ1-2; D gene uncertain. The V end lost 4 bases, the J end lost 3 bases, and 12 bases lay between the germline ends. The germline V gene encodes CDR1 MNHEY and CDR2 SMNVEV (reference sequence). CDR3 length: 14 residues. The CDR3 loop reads CASSSNTNHYGYTF. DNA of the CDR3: TGTGCCAGCAGTTCTAATACAAACCACTATGGCTACACCTTC.

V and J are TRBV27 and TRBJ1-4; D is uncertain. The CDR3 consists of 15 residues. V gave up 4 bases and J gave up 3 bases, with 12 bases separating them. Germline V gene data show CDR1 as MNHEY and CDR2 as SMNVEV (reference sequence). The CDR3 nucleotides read TGTGCCAGCAGTTCCCTAGCGCGCTCTAATGAAAAACTGTTTTTT. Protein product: CASSSLARSNEKLFF. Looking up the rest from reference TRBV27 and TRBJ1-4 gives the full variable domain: EAQVTQNPRYLITVTGKKLTVTCSQNMNHEYMSWYRQDPGLGLRQIYYSMNVEVTDKGDVPEGYKVSRKEKRNFPLILESPSPNQTSLYFCASSSLARSNEKLFFGSGTQLSVL.